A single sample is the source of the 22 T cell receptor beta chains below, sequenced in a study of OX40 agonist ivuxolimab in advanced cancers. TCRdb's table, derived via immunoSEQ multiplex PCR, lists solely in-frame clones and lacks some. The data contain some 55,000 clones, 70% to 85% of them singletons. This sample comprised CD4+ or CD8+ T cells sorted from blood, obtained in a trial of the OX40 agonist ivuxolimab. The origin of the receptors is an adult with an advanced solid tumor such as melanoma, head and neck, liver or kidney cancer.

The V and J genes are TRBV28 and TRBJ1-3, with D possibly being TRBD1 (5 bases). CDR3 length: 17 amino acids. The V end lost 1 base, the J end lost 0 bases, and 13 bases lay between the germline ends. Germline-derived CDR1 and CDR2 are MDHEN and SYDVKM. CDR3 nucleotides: TGTGCCAGCAGTTTATCTTATTTGAGGGGCTCTGGAAACACCATATATTTT. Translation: CASSLSYLRGSGNTIYF.

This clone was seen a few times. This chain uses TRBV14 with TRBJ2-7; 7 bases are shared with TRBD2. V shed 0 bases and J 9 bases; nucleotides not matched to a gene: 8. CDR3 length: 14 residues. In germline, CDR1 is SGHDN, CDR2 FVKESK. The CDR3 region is CASSQDRAGAAQYF. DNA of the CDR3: TGTGCCAGCAGCCAAGATCGGGCGGGAGCCGCGCAGTACTTC.

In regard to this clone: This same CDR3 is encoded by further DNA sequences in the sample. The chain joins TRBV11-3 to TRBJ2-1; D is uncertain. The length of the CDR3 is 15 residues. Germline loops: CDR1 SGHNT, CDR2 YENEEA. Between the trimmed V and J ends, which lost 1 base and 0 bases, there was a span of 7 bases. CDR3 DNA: TGTGCCAGCAGCTTAGGCGGAAGCTCCTACAATGAGCAGTTCTTC. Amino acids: CASSLGGSSYNEQFF.

Here the CDR3 DNA reads TGTGCCTGGAGTAGGACAGTGGGGAACACTGAAGCTTTCTTT. Its translation: CAWSRTVGNTEAFF. The chain carries TRBV30 and TRBJ1-1, with a tentative D call TRBD1 (6 bases). Germline lookup yields CDR1 GTSNPN and CDR2 SVGIG (reference sequence). With 2 bases removed from V and 1 base from J, the gap between germline ends came to 11 bases. The CDR3 totals 14 residues. Full variable domain (outside the CDR3, taken from reference TRBV30 and TRBJ1-1): SQTIHQWPATLVQPVGSPLSLECTVEGTSNPNLYWYRQAAGRGLQLLFYSVGIGQISSEVPQNLSASRPQDRQFILSSKKLLLSDSGFYLCAWSRTVGNTEAFFGQGTRLTVV.

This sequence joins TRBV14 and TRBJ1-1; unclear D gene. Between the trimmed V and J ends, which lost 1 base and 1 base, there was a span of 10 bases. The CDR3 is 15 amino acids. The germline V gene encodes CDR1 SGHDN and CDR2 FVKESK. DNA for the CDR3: TGTGCCAGCAGCCAAGTTACGGGCGGGAACACTGAAGCTTTCTTT. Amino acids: CASSQVTGGNTEAFF.

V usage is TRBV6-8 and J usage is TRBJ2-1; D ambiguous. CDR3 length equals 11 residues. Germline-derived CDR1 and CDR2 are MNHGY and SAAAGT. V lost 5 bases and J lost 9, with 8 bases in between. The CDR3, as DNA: TGTGCCAGCAGTGAGGTCGGTGAGCAGTTCTTC. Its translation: CASSEVGEQFF.

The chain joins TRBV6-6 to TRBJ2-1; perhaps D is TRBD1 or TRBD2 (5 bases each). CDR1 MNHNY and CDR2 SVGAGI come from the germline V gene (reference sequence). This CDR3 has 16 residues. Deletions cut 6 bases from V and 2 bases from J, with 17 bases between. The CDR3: CASRGPGTATYNEQFF. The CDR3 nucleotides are TGTGCCAGCAGGGGACCCGGGACCGCAACCTACAATGAGCAGTTCTTC.

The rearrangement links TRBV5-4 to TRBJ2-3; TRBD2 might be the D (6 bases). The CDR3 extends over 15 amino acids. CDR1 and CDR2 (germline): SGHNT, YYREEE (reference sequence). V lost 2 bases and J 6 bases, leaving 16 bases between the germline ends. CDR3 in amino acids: CASSFNRRVLDTQYF. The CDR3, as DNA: TGTGCCAGCAGCTTCAACAGGAGGGTCCTGGATACGCAGTATTTT.

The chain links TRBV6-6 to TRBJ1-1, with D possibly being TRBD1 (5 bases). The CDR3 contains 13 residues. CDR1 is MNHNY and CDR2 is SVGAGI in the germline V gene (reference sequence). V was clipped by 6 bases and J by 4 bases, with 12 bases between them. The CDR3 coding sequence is TGTGCCAGCAGCTCCCGGGGGGGCACTGAAGCTTTCTTT. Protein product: CASSSRGGTEAFF.

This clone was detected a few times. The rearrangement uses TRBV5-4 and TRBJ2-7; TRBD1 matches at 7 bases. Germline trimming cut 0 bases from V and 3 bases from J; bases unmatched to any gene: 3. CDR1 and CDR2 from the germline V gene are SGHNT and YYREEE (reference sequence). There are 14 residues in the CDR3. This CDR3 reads CASSLDRGNYEQYF. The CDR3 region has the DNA TGTGCCAGCAGCTTGGACAGGGGAAACTACGAGCAGTACTTC.

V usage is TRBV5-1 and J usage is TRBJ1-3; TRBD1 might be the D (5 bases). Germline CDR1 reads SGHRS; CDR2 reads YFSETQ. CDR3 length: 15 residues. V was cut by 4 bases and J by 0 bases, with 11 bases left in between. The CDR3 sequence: CASSGLGVSGNTIYF. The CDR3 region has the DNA TGCGCCAGCAGCGGACTAGGGGTCTCTGGAAACACCATATATTTT.

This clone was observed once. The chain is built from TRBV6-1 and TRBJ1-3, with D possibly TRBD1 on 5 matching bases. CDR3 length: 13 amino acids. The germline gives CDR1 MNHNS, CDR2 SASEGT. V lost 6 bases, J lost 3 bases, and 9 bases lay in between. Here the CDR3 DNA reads TGTGCCAGCAGGACGGGGGGTGGAAACACCATATATTTT. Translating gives CASRTGGGNTIYF.

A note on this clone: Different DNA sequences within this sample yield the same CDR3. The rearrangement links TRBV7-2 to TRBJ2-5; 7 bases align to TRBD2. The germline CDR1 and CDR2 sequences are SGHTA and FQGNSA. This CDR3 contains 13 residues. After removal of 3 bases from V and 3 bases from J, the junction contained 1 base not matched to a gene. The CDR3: CASSFAGEETQYF. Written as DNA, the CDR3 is TGTGCCAGCAGCTTTGCGGGAGAAGAGACCCAGTACTTC. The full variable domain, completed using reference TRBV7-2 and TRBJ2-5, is GAGVSQSPSNKVTEKGKDVELRCDPISGHTALYWYRQSLGQGLEFLIYFQGNSAPDKSGLPSDRFSAERTGGSVSTLTIQRTQQEDSAVYLCASSFAGEETQYFGPGTRLLVL.

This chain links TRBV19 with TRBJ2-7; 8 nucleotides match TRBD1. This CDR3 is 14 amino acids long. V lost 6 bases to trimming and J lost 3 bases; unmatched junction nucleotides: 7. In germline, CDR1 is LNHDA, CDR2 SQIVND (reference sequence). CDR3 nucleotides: TGTGCCAGTAGCCCGGACAGGGAAATCTACGAGCAGTACTTC. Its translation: CASSPDREIYEQYF.

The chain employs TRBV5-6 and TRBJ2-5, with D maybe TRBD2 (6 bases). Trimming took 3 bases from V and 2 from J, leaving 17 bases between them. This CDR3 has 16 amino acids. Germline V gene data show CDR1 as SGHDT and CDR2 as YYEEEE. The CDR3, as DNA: TGTGCCAGCAGCTACCCGAGGGCTAGCGCACAAGAGACCCAGTACTTC. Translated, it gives CASSYPRASAQETQYF.

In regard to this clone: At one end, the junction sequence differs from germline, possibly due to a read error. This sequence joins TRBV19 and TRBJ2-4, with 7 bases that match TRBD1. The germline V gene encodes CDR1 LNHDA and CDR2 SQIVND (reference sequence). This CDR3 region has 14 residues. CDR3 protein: CAGSIHGQGDIQYF. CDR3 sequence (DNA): TGTGCCGGTAGTATACACGGGCAGGGGGACATTCAGTACTTC.

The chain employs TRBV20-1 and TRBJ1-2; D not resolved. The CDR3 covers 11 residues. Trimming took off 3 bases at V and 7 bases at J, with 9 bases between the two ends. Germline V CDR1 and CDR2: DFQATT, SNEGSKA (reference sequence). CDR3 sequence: CSASSGLGYTF. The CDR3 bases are TGCAGTGCTAGTTCCGGACTTGGCTACACCTTC.

DNA of the CDR3: TGCGCCAGCAGCAAAGGGTCTAGCGGGGGCACAGATACGCAGTATTTT. Encoded protein: CASSKGSSGGTDTQYF. This chain links TRBV4-1 with TRBJ2-3, with 9 nucleotides matching TRBD2. From germline, CDR1 is MGHRA and CDR2 YSYEKL. The CDR3 covers 16 residues. The J segment lost 1 base and the V segment lost 5 bases, leaving 7 bases of the junction unmatched.

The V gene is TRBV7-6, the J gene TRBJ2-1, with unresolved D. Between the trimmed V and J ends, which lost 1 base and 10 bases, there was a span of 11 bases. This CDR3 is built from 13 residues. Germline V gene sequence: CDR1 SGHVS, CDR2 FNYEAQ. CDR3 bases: TGTGCCAGCAGCTTAGATCTGGGTCGGGAGCAGTTCTTC. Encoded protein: CASSLDLGREQFF.

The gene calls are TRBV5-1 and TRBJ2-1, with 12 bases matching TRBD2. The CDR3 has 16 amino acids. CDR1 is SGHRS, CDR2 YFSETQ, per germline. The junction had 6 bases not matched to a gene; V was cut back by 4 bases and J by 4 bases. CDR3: CASSRGTSGQYNEQFF. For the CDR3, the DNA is TGCGCCAGCAGCCGGGGGACTAGCGGGCAGTACAATGAGCAGTTCTTC.

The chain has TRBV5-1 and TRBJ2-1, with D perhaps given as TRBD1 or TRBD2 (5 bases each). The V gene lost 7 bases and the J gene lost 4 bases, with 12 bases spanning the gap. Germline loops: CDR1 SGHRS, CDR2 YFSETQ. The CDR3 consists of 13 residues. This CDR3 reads CASRNEGYNEQFF. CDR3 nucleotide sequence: TGCGCCAGCCGAAATGAGGGGTACAATGAGCAGTTCTTC.

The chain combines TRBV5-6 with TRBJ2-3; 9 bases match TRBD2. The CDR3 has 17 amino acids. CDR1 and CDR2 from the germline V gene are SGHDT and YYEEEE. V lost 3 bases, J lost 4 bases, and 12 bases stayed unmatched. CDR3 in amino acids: CASSWWRGGRVSDTQYF. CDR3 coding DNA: TGTGCCAGCAGCTGGTGGCGGGGCGGGAGGGTCTCAGATACGCAGTATTTT. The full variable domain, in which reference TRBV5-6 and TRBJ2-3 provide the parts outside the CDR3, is DAGVTQSPTHLIKTRGQQVTLRCSPKSGHDTVSWYQQALGQGPQFIFQYYEEEERQRGNFPDRFSGHQFPNYSSELNVNALLLGDSALYLCASSWWRGGRVSDTQYFGPGTRLTVL.